The 18 T cell receptor beta chains in this list originate from one sample, sequenced in a study of blood T cells in healthy people across ages. A second PCR, run for about 7 to 11 cycles, used a sample-barcoded 5' primer plus a J-beta primer mix. MiXCR, applied by TCRdb to the 5' RACE reads, yields one record per CDR3 protein. The sample shows about 700,000 distinct CDR3 sequences, approximately 29% of them seen only once. The sample taken for sequencing was blood. These receptors were taken from a woman at least 80 years old in good health.

The chain recombines TRBV6-1 with TRBJ1-1; unclear D gene. CDR1 and CDR2 from the germline V gene are MNHNS and SASEGT. The CDR3 totals 16 residues. V lost 4 bases, J lost 4 bases, and 19 bases lay in between. CDR3 residues: CASSGDIVRGGTEAFF. The CDR3 DNA reads as TGTGCCAGCAGTGGGGATATCGTTAGAGGCGGCACTGAAGCTTTCTTT.

The chain uses TRBV3-1 and TRBJ2-5; TRBD1 agrees at 11 bases. Trimming at V came to 3 bases and at J to 5 bases, leaving 5 bases not matched to a gene. Germline CDR1 is LGHDT and CDR2 is YNNKEL (reference sequence). This CDR3 contains 15 residues. In DNA, the CDR3 is TGTGCCAGCAGCCAGGACAGGGGGCTAGAGGAGACCCAGTACTTC. Translated: CASSQDRGLEETQYF.

This chain joins TRBV7-2 and TRBJ1-6; D is uncertain. The germline gives CDR1 SGHTA, CDR2 FQGNSA. The V gene lost 4 bases and the J gene lost 3 bases, with 13 bases spanning the gap. The CDR3 totals 16 residues. The CDR3 protein is CASSSSGNLYNSPLHF. The CDR3 DNA reads TGTGCCAGCAGCTCAAGTGGGAACCTCTATAATTCACCCCTCCACTTT. Full variable domain (missing parts from reference TRBV7-2 and TRBJ1-6): GAGVSQSPSNKVTEKGKDVELRCDPISGHTALYWYRQSLGQGLEFLIYFQGNSAPDKSGLPSDRFSAERTGGSVSTLTIQRTQQEDSAVYLCASSSSGNLYNSPLHFGNGTRLTVT.

This clonotype was recorded many times. This chain links TRBV20-1 with TRBJ2-1, with 10 nucleotides matching TRBD2. CDR1 DFQATT and CDR2 SNEGSKA come from the germline V gene (reference sequence). This CDR3 comprises 18 residues. J gave up 3 bases and V 2 bases, and 13 bases lay outside the gene matches. The CDR3 DNA sequence: TGCAGTGCTAGAAGTTTGCAGCGGGGGGGCCAGAGCTACAATGAGCAGTTCTTC. As protein: CSARSLQRGGQSYNEQFF.

With respect to this clonotype: The DNA is omitted, as the CDR3 cannot be located on it reliably, and the CDR3 follows TCRdb's listing. The chain couples TRBV5-6 to TRBJ2-3; the listed D gene, TRBD2, was not tested against the DNA. Germline values: CDR1 SGHDT, CDR2 YYEEEE. The CDR3 is 15 residues long, counting both termini. The CDR3: CASSLVGGGSDTRYF.

V usage is TRBV30 and J usage is TRBJ2-7; TRBD1 is a possible D gene (8 bases). The CDR3 sequence is 13 residues long. Germline V CDR1 and CDR2: GTSNPN, SVGIG (reference sequence). Trimming took off 6 bases at V and 3 bases at J, with 15 bases between the two ends. The CDR3: CACYTGGGYEQYF. Written as DNA, the CDR3 is TGTGCCTGCTACACAGGGGGGGGCTACGAGCAGTACTTC.

The table lists this clonotype with many counts. The CDR3 sequence is CASSPVFSTSYEQYF. In nucleotides, the CDR3 is TGTGCCAGCTCACCCGTTTTCAGTACCTCCTACGAGCAGTACTTC. The V call is TRBV18, the J call TRBJ2-7; no clear D. The CDR3 consists of 15 residues. V lost 3 bases and J lost 0, with 12 bases in between. The germline V gene encodes CDR1 KGHSH and CDR2 LQKENI. The full variable domain, completed using reference TRBV18 and TRBJ2-7, is NAGVMQNPRHLVRRRGQEARLRCSPMKGHSHVYWYRQLPEEGLKFMVYLQKENIIDESGMPKERFSAEFPKEGPSILRIQQVVRGDSAAYFCASSPVFSTSYEQYFGPGTRLTVT.

This clonotype was found many times. This chain links TRBV4-3 with TRBJ2-1; D unresolved. V shed 1 base and J shed 2 bases, with 15 bases lying between them. This CDR3 has 17 amino acids. Germline V gene lookup returns CDR1 LGHNA and CDR2 YSLEER. CDR3 sequence reads: CASSQAPTSSPYNEQFF. CDR3 in DNA: TGCGCCAGCAGCCAAGCCCCGACTTCTTCCCCCTACAATGAGCAGTTCTTC.

This clonotype has ten or more counts. V is TRBV20-1 and J is TRBJ2-7; 10 bases agree with TRBD1. The CDR3 covers 14 residues. Germline V lookup: CDR1 DFQATT, CDR2 SNEGSKA (reference sequence). Trimming took 6 bases from V and 1 from J; bases not matched to a gene: 6. In nucleotides, the CDR3 is TGCAGTGCCACCCCGGGACAGGGGTCCTACGAGCAGTACTTC. The encoded protein is CSATPGQGSYEQYF.

This clonotype was counted ten times or more. The chain combines TRBV7-2 with TRBJ1-4; weak D call: TRBD1 (5 bases). The CDR3 extends over 16 amino acids. V was trimmed by 2 bases and J by 5 bases, leaving 15 bases between them. Germline-derived CDR1 and CDR2 are SGHTA and FQGNSA. CDR3 sequence reads: CASSLRGPAPNEKLFF. In DNA, the CDR3 is TGTGCCAGCAGCTTAAGGGGCCCCGCTCCCAATGAAAAACTGTTTTTT.

On this clonotype: A read error may be the cause here, since a much bigger clone is one base away. This chain connects TRBV29-1 to TRBJ2-4, with D possibly being TRBD1 or TRBD2 (5 bases each). Judging by the DNA end, TRBJ2-7 fits better; the J call may be wrong. Germline loops: CDR1 SQVTM, CDR2 ANQGSEA. This CDR3 has 13 residues. CDR3 coding DNA: TGCAGCGTTGTCGAGGGAAGGGGTTACGAGCAGTACTTC. This codes for CSVVEGRGYEQYF.

The sample holds many counts of this clonotype. The chain links TRBV10-3 to TRBJ1-5, with D tentatively TRBD1 (5 bases). From germline, CDR1 is ENHRY and CDR2 SYGVKD. V lost 2 bases and J 7 bases, leaving 12 bases between the germline ends. The CDR3 totals 14 residues. The CDR3 spells CAISENSGLQPQHF. The DNA of the CDR3 is TGTGCCATCAGTGAGAATTCAGGGCTCCAGCCCCAGCATTTT.

This clonotype was observed at least ten times. The gene calls are TRBV3-1 and TRBJ2-7, with D perhaps matching TRBD1 (5 bases). The CDR3 covers 13 residues. The ends were cut back, 4 bases at V and 4 bases at J, with 11 bases in the middle. Looked up from germline, CDR1 is LGHDT and CDR2 is YNNKEL (reference sequence). For the CDR3, the DNA is TGTGCCAGCAGCCGGGCGACAGCTTACGAGCAGTACTTC. It yields the protein CASSRATAYEQYF.

This clonotype occurred many times. This rearrangement joins TRBV12-3 or TRBV12-4 to TRBJ1-2, with TRBD1 identical over 7 bases. The CDR3 consists of 14 residues. V lost 5 bases to trimming and J lost 4 bases; unmatched junction nucleotides: 7. CDR3 loop: CASSPGGAAYGYTF. Written as DNA, the CDR3 is TGTGCCAGCAGTCCAGGGGGGGCCGCCTATGGCTACACCTTC.

In this sample, this clonotype turned up a few times. A much larger clone sits a single nucleotide away, making a read error possible. The chain couples TRBV20-1 to TRBJ2-4; 11 bases map to TRBD1. CDR3 size: 13 residues. The germline V gene has CDR1 DFQATT and CDR2 SNEGSKA (reference sequence). V lost 6 bases and J lost 8; bases outside the gene matches: 6. The CDR3 loop is CSARTGGSDIQYF. The CDR3 DNA follows: TGCAGTGCCCGGACAGGGGGCTCGGACATTCAGTACTTC.

This clonotype was found a few times. The J gene is TRBJ1-3, the V gene TRBV4-3; no clear D gene. V shed 5 bases and J shed 0 bases, with 11 bases lying between them. The germline V gene encodes CDR1 LGHNA and CDR2 YSLEER. The CDR3 loop spans 15 amino acids. In nucleotides, the CDR3 is TGCGCCAGCAGCGCACGCGTAGACTCTGGAAACACCATATATTTT. Encoded protein: CASSARVDSGNTIYF.

In nucleotides, the CDR3 is TGTGCCAGCTCACCGCGACCCGTAGGAAACACCATATATTTT. Encoded protein: CASSPRPVGNTIYF. The gene calls are TRBV18 and TRBJ1-3; no reliable D call. Germline values: CDR1 KGHSH, CDR2 LQKENI. The CDR3 has 14 amino acids. V lost 3 bases to trimming and J lost 4 bases, with 10 bases between them.

This clonotype appeared many times. The rearrangement links TRBV28 to TRBJ2-3; D possibly corresponds to TRBD2 (6 bases). The V end was cut by 3 bases, the J end by 1 base, with 14 bases between. There are 16 residues in the CDR3. Per the germline V gene, CDR1 is MDHEN and CDR2 is SYDVKM. The CDR3 region is CASSFIGGLGTDTQYF. CDR3 sequence (DNA): TGTGCCAGCAGTTTTATTGGGGGACTTGGCACAGATACGCAGTATTTT.